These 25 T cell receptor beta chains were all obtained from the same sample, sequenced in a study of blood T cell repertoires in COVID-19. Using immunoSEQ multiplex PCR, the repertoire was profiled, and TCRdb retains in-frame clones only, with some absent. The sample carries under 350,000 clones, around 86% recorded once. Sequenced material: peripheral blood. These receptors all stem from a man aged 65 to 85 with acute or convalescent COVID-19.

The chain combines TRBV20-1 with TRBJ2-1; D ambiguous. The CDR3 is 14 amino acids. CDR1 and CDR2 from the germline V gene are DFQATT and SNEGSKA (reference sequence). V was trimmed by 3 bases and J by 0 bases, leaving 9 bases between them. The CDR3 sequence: CSASERASYNEQFF. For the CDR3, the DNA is TGCAGTGCTAGTGAGCGCGCCTCCTACAATGAGCAGTTCTTC.

CDR3 sequence: CASSSSLWTGTNTGELFF. CDR3 DNA: TGTGCCAGTAGTTCATCCCTCTGGACAGGGACTAACACCGGGGAGCTGTTTTTT. V usage is TRBV19 and J usage is TRBJ2-2; 8 nucleotides match TRBD1. Germline trimming cut 5 bases from V and 2 bases from J; bases unmatched to any gene: 13. Germline V CDR1 and CDR2: LNHDA, SQIVND (reference sequence). This CDR3 has 18 residues.

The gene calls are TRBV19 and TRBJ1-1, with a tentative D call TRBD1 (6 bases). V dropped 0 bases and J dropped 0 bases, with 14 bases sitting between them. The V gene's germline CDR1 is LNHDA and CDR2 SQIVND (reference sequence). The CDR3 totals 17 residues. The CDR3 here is CASSIDPPGQLNTEAFF. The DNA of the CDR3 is TGTGCCAGTAGTATAGATCCGCCCGGACAGTTGAACACTGAAGCTTTCTTT. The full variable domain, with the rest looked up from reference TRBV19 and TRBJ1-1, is DGGITQSPKYLFRKEGQNVTLSCEQNLNHDAMYWYRQDPGQGLRLIYYSQIVNDFQKGDIAEGYSVSREKKESFPLTVTSAQKNPTAFYLCASSIDPPGQLNTEAFFGQGTRLTVV.

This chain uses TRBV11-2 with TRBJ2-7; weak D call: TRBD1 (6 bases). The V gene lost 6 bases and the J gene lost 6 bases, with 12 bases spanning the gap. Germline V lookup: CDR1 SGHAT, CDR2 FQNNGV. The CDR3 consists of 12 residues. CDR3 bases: TGTGCCAGCAGTTCAAACAGGGTCGAGCAGTACTTC. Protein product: CASSSNRVEQYF.

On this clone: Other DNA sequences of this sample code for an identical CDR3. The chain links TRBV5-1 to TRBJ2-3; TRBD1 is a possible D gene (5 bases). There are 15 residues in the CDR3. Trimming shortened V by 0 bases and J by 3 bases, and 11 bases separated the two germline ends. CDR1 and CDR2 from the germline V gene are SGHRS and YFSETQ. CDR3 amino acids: CASSLAGKGTDTQYF. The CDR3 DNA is TGCGCCAGCAGCTTGGCAGGAAAGGGGACAGATACGCAGTATTTT.

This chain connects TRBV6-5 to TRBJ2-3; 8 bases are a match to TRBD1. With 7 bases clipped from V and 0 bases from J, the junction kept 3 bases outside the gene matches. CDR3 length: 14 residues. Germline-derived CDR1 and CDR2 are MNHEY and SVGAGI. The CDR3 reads CASKNRGSTDTQYF. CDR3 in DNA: TGTGCCAGCAAAAACAGGGGGAGCACAGATACGCAGTATTTT.

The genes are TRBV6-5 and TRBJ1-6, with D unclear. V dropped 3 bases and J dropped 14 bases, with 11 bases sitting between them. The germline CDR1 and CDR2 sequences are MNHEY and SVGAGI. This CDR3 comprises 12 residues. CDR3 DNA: TGTGCCAGCAGTTATCGGGCGGGGACCCTCCACTTT. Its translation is CASSYRAGTLHF.

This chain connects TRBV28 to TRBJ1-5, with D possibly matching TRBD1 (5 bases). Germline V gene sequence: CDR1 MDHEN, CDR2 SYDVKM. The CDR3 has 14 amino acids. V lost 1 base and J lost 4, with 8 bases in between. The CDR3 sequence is CASSLSPGNQPQHF. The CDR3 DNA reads TGTGCCAGCAGTTTATCCCCAGGGAATCAGCCCCAGCATTTT. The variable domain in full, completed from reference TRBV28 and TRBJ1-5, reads DVKVTQSSRYLVKRTGEKVFLECVQDMDHENMFWYRQDPGLGLRLIYFSYDVKMKEKGDIPEGYSVSREKKERFSLILESASTNQTSMYLCASSLSPGNQPQHFGDGTRLSIL.

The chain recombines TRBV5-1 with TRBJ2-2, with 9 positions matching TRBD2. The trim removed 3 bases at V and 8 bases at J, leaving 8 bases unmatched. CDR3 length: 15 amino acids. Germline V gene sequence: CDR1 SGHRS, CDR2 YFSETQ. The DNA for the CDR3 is TGCGCCAGCAGCTCTGGGACTAGCATTCCGGGGGAGCTGTTTTTT. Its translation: CASSSGTSIPGELFF.

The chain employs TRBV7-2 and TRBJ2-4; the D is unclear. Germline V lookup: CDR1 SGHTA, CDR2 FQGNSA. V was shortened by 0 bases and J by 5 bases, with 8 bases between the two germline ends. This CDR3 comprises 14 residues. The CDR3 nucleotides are TGTGCCAGCAGCTTAGCCTTTCGCGAAAACATTCAGTACTTC. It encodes CASSLAFRENIQYF.

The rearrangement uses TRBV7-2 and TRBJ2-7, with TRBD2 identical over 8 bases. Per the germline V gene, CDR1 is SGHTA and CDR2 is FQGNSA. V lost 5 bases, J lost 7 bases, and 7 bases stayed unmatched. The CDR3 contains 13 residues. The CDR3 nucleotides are TGTGCCAGCAGCCCTCGGGGGGGCCGGGAGCAGTACTTC. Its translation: CASSPRGGREQYF.

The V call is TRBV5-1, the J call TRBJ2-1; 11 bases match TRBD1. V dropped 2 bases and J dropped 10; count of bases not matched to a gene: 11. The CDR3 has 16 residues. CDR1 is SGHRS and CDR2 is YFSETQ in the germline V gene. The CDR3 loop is CASSFSPQGQGGEQFF. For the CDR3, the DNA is TGCGCCAGCAGCTTTTCCCCCCAGGGACAGGGGGGAGAGCAGTTCTTC.

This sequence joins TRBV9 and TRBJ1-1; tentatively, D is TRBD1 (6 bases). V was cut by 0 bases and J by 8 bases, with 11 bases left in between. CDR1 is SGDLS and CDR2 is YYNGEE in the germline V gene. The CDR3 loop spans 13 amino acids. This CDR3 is CASSVVGQGEAFF. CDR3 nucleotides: TGTGCCAGCAGCGTAGTGGGGCAGGGGGAAGCTTTCTTT.

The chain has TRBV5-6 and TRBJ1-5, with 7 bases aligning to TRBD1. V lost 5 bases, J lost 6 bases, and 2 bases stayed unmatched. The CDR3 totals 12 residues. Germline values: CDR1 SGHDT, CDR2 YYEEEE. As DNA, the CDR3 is TGTGCCAGCAGTTACAGGGGTCAGCCCCAGCATTTT. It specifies CASSYRGQPQHF.

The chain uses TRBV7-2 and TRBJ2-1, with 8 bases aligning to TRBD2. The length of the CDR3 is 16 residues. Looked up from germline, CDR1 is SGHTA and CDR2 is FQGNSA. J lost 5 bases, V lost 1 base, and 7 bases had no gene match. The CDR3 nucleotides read TGTGCCAGCAGCTTAGTCGGTAGCGGGGCCCACAATGAGCAGTTCTTC. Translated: CASSLVGSGAHNEQFF.

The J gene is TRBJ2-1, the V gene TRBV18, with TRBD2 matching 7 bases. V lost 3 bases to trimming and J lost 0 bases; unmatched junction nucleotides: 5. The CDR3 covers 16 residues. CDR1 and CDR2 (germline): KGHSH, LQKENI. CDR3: CASSPRGGASYNEQFF. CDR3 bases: TGTGCCAGCTCACCCCGGGGAGGGGCCTCCTACAATGAGCAGTTCTTC.

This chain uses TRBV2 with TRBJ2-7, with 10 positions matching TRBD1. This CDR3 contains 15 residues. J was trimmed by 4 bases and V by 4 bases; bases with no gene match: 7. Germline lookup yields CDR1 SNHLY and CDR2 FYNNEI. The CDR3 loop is CASSAGTGAGYEQYF. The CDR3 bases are TGTGCCAGCAGTGCGGGGACAGGGGCAGGATACGAGCAGTACTTC.

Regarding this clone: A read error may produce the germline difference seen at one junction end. CDR3 loop: CASSATSGTGYGQYF. The CDR3 nucleotides read TGTGCCAGCAGTGCTACGTCCGGGACAGGGTACGGGCAGTACTTC. The chain joins TRBV28 to TRBJ2-7, with 9 bases lining up with TRBD1. Germline-derived CDR1 and CDR2 are MDHEN and SYDVKM. The CDR3 has 15 amino acids.

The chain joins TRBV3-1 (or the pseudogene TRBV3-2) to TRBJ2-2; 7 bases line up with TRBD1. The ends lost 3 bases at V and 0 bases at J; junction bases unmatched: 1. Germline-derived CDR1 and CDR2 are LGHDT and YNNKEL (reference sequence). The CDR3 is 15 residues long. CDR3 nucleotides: TGTGCCAGCAGCCAGGGGACAGCGAACACCGGGGAGCTGTTTTTT. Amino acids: CASSQGTANTGELFF.

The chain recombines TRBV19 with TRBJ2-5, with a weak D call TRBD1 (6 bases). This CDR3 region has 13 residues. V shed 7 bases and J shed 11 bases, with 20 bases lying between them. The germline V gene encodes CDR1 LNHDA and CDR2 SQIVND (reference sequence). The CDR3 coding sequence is TGTGCCAGTACCTCAACGACAGGTGACAGGCAGTACTTC. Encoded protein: CASTSTTGDRQYF. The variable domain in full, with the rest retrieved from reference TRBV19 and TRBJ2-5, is DGGITQSPKYLFRKEGQNVTLSCEQNLNHDAMYWYRQDPGQGLRLIYYSQIVNDFQKGDIAEGYSVSREKKESFPLTVTSAQKNPTAFYLCASTSTTGDRQYFGPGTRLLVL.

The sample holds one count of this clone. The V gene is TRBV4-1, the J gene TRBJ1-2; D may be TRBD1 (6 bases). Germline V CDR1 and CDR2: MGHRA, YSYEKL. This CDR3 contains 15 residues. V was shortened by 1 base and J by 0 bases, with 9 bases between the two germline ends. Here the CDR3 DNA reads TGCGCCAGCAGCCAAGGTCGGACAGCTAACTATGGCTACACCTTC. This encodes CASSQGRTANYGYTF.

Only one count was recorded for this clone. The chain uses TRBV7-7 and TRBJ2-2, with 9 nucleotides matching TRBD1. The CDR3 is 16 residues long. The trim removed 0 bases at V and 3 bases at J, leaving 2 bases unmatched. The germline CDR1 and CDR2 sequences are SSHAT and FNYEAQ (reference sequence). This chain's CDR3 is CASSLATGGYTGELFF. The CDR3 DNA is TGTGCCAGCAGCTTAGCGACAGGGGGGTACACCGGGGAGCTGTTTTTT.

The CDR3 region is CASSVTSASTDTQYF. For the CDR3, the DNA is TGTGCCAGCAGCGTGACTAGCGCTAGCACAGATACGCAGTATTTT. The V gene is TRBV9, the J gene TRBJ2-3, with TRBD2 matching 8 bases. The CDR3 runs to 15 residues. With 2 bases clipped from V and 0 bases from J, the junction kept 2 bases outside the gene matches. Germline CDR1 SGDLS, CDR2 YYNGEE. Filled out from reference TRBV9 and TRBJ2-3, the complete variable domain reads DSGVTQTPKHLITATGQRVTLRCSPRSGDLSVYWYQQSLDQGLQFLIQYYNGEERAKGNILERFSAQQFPDLHSELNLSSLELGDSALYFCASSVTSASTDTQYFGPGTRLTVL.

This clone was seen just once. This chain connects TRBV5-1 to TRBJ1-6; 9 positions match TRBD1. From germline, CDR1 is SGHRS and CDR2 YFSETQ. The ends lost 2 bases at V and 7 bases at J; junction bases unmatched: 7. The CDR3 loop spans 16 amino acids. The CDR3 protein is CASSFMDRGNNSPLHF. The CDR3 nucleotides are TGCGCCAGCAGCTTTATGGACAGGGGTAACAATTCACCCCTCCACTTT.

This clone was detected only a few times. In DNA form, the CDR3 reads TGTGCCAGCTCATCCCGACAGGGGAGGGGCTCCTACGAGCAGTACTTC. Amino acid sequence: CASSSRQGRGSYEQYF. The chain carries TRBV18 and TRBJ2-7; perhaps TRBD1 as D (8 bases). V was trimmed by 5 bases and J by 0 bases, leaving 17 bases between them. The CDR3 is 16 residues long. Germline V gene sequence: CDR1 KGHSH, CDR2 LQKENI.